One and the same sample provided the 20 T cell receptor beta chains below, sequenced in a study of a mutant IDH1 vaccine in newly diagnosed glioma. Sequencing used immunoSEQ multiplex PCR; TCRdb keeps in-frame clones, though not all of them. Of about 90,000 clones in the sample, about 90% were seen once. Time point: week 47, end of study. All doses held 300 ug of mutant IDH1 20-mer peptide, with topical imiquimod. No antigen has been identified for these receptors. The specimen comprised PBMCs, sampled from a glioma patient whose treatment included an IDH1 peptide vaccine. The receptors shown here come from a woman between 50 and 59 years old with glioma.

In the case of this clone: The same CDR3 arises from other DNA sequences in this sample as well. V is TRBV28 and J is TRBJ2-1; D remains unclear. The CDR3 contains 11 residues. V was cut by 2 bases and J by 7 bases, with 3 bases left in between. CDR1 and CDR2 from the germline V gene are MDHEN and SYDVKM. CDR3 residues: CASSLSNEQFF. The CDR3, as DNA: TGTGCCAGCAGTTTAAGTAATGAGCAGTTCTTC.

The chain recombines TRBV18 with TRBJ2-1, with 9 bases fitting TRBD2. V dropped 2 bases and J dropped 1; count of bases not matched to a gene: 15. The germline V gene has CDR1 KGHSH and CDR2 LQKENI. The CDR3 runs to 20 residues. CDR3 in amino acids: CASSPVPLASAGGSYNEQFF. The CDR3 region has the DNA TGTGCCAGCTCACCAGTCCCCTTAGCCTCGGCGGGAGGGTCCTACAATGAGCAGTTCTTC.

The chain's CDR3 is CAIKLSGQGERNEQFF. The CDR3, as DNA: TGTGCCATCAAATTATCGGGACAGGGGGAGAGAAATGAGCAGTTCTTC. The chain employs TRBV10-3 and TRBJ2-1; the match to TRBD1 covers 11 bases. Trimming removed 7 bases from V and 7 bases from J; junction bases left unmatched: 12. CDR1 ENHRY and CDR2 SYGVKD come from the germline V gene. The CDR3 covers 16 residues.

In this sample, this clone turned up once. The chain employs TRBV2 and TRBJ1-2, with D perhaps TRBD1 (5 bases). Trimming took off 8 bases at V and 7 bases at J, with 17 bases between the two ends. Per germline, CDR1 SNHLY and CDR2 FYNNEI. The CDR3 totals 13 residues. CDR3 DNA: TGTGCCAGCGGGCAGGCAGGGTTGAGTGGCTACACCTTC. Encoded protein: CASGQAGLSGYTF.

The chain has TRBV5-1 and TRBJ2-7; D possibly corresponds to TRBD1 (5 bases). This CDR3 has 17 amino acids. CDR1 and CDR2 (germline): SGHRS, YFSETQ. Between the trimmed V and J ends, which lost 0 bases and 0 bases, there was a span of 16 bases. Written as DNA, the CDR3 is TGCGCCAGCAGCTTGGCCCTGGGGCCCAGGAGCTCCTACGAGCAGTACTTC. Encoded protein: CASSLALGPRSSYEQYF.

The V call is TRBV30, the J call TRBJ2-2; 7 nucleotides match TRBD2. The CDR3 is 15 residues long. J lost 2 bases, V lost 5 bases, and 8 bases had no gene match. Germline V gene lookup returns CDR1 GTSNPN and CDR2 SVGIG (reference sequence). Written as DNA, the CDR3 is TGTGCCTGGGAAGCCGGGAGGACCAACACCGGGGAGCTGTTTTTT. Amino acids: CAWEAGRTNTGELFF.

The chain's CDR3 is CASSPGGTNEKLFF. CDR3 sequence (DNA): TGTGCCAGCTCACCGGGGGGAACTAATGAAAAACTGTTTTTT. This chain links TRBV18 with TRBJ1-4; TRBD1 might be the D (5 bases). From germline, CDR1 is KGHSH and CDR2 LQKENI. This CDR3 is built from 14 residues. The V and J ends lost 3 bases and 1 base respectively, with 6 bases between them.

This chain links TRBV18 with TRBJ2-1; TRBD1 might be the D (5 bases). The CDR3 sequence is 14 residues long. V shed 2 bases and J shed 1 base, with 6 bases lying between them. Per germline, CDR1 KGHSH and CDR2 LQKENI. The CDR3, as DNA: TGTGCCAGCTCACCAAGACAGTCCTACAATGAGCAGTTCTTC. Translated: CASSPRQSYNEQFF.

The chain carries TRBV5-1 and TRBJ1-1; TRBD1 matches 12 bases. The CDR3 has 15 amino acids. V shed 4 bases, J shed 4 bases, and the junction held 5 bases outside the gene matches. Germline-derived CDR1 and CDR2 are SGHRS and YFSETQ. The CDR3 here is CASSTGTGGGTEAFF. For the CDR3, the DNA is TGCGCCAGCAGCACCGGGACAGGGGGCGGCACTGAAGCTTTCTTT.

The V call is TRBV7-2, the J call TRBJ2-5; D might be TRBD2 (6 bases). The germline gives CDR1 SGHTA, CDR2 FQGNSA. Trimming removed 2 bases from V and 7 bases from J, with 14 bases in between. The length of the CDR3 is 14 residues. The CDR3 reads CASSLMRGGGTQYF. Here the CDR3 DNA reads TGTGCCAGCAGCTTAATGCGGGGAGGAGGGACCCAGTACTTC.

The V call is TRBV6-6, the J call TRBJ1-1; a weak D match, TRBD1 (5 bases). The V gene lost 4 bases and the J gene lost 2 bases, with 14 bases spanning the gap. The V gene's germline CDR1 is MNHNY and CDR2 SVGAGI (reference sequence). This CDR3 is 15 amino acids long. The CDR3 coding sequence is TGTGCCAGCAGTTCCTCGAAGACAGCCAACACTGAAGCTTTCTTT. Protein: CASSSSKTANTEAFF.

The CDR3 sequence is CASSLLNLEQFF. CDR3 sequence (DNA): TGTGCCAGCAGCTTACTAAATCTTGAGCAGTTCTTC. This chain joins TRBV7-9 and TRBJ2-1; no clear D. There are 12 residues in the CDR3. Germline values: CDR1 SEHNR, CDR2 FQNEAQ (reference sequence). V lost 2 bases and J lost 9, with 8 bases in between. The variable domain in full, completed from reference TRBV7-9 and TRBJ2-1, reads DTGVSQNPRHKITKRGQNVTFRCDPISEHNRLYWYRQTLGQGPEFLTYFQNEAQLEKSRLLSDRFSAERPKGSFSTLEIQRTEQGDSAMYLCASSLLNLEQFFGPGTRLTVL.

V and J are TRBV27 and TRBJ2-1; D gene uncertain. Germline-derived CDR1 and CDR2 are MNHEY and SMNVEV (reference sequence). The ends were cut back, 6 bases at V and 1 base at J, with 13 bases in the middle. The CDR3 is 15 residues long. CDR3 in amino acids: CASSPYRKSYNEQFF. The DNA of the CDR3 is TGTGCCAGCAGCCCCTACCGTAAATCCTACAATGAGCAGTTCTTC.

The J gene is TRBJ1-6, the V gene TRBV29-1, with D possibly TRBD1 on 5 matching bases. The V and J ends lost 6 bases and 7 bases respectively, with 13 bases between them. The CDR3 consists of 13 residues. From germline, CDR1 is SQVTM and CDR2 ANQGSEA. CDR3 bases: TGCAGCGTCTCCGGAGGGGTGAATTCACCCCTCCACTTT. Its translation: CSVSGGVNSPLHF.

Comment on this clone: Its ends do not fully match the called genes, so a read error is possible. The genes are TRBV28 and TRBJ1-5, with D uncertain. Looked up from germline, CDR1 is MDHEN and CDR2 is SYDVKM. The CDR3 has 14 amino acids. CDR3 region: CASINTVSHQPQHF. CDR3 in DNA: TGTGCCAGCATTAACACCGTTAGCCATCAGCCCCAGCATTTT.

This clone was detected once. V and J are TRBV29-1 and TRBJ2-1; 8 positions match TRBD2. Germline values: CDR1 SQVTM, CDR2 ANQGSEA. V lost 3 bases, J lost 4 bases, and 11 bases stayed unmatched. The CDR3 length is 16 residues. CDR3 amino acids: CSVEFSGKSWYNEQFF. The CDR3 DNA sequence: TGCAGCGTTGAGTTTAGCGGGAAGTCCTGGTACAATGAGCAGTTCTTC.

CDR3 in amino acids: CASSSHRDRVQNEQFF. Written as DNA, the CDR3 is TGTGCCAGCAGCTCTCACCGGGACAGGGTGCAGAATGAGCAGTTCTTC. J is TRBJ2-1 and V is TRBV9; 9 bases fit TRBD1. Germline CDR1 reads SGDLS; CDR2 reads YYNGEE. J was trimmed by 7 bases and V by 4 bases; bases with no gene match: 12. This CDR3 comprises 16 residues. The whole variable domain, remainder taken from reference TRBV9 and TRBJ2-1, is DSGVTQTPKHLITATGQRVTLRCSPRSGDLSVYWYQQSLDQGLQFLIQYYNGEERAKGNILERFSAQQFPDLHSELNLSSLELGDSALYFCASSSHRDRVQNEQFFGPGTRLTVL.

V gene TRBV2 combines with J gene TRBJ1-4; D gene uncertain. V was cut by 8 bases and J by 11 bases, with 12 bases left in between. Germline lookup yields CDR1 SNHLY and CDR2 FYNNEI. CDR3 length: 11 residues. Here the CDR3 reads CASLGHGKLFF. CDR3 in DNA: TGTGCCAGCCTGGGCCATGGCAAACTGTTTTTT. The variable domain in full, completed from reference TRBV2 and TRBJ1-4, reads EPEVTQTPSHQVTQMGQEVILRCVPISNHLYFYWYRQILGQKVEFLVSFYNNEISEKSEIFDDQFSVERPDGSNFTLKIRSTKLEDSAMYFCASLGHGKLFFGSGTQLSVL.

The chain has TRBV9 and TRBJ2-1; 11 nucleotides line up with TRBD2. Germline V gene data show CDR1 as SGDLS and CDR2 as YYNGEE. V was pared by 0 bases and J by 2 bases, with 4 bases of the junction left unmatched. The CDR3 consists of 17 residues. The CDR3 sequence is CASSVVGTSGTYNEQFF. The CDR3 DNA sequence: TGTGCCAGCAGCGTAGTGGGGACTAGCGGAACCTACAATGAGCAGTTCTTC.

V usage is TRBV10-3 and J usage is TRBJ1-3; TRBD1 matches at 8 bases. Trimming cost V 4 bases and J 5 bases; bases outside gene matches: 4. The germline gives CDR1 ENHRY, CDR2 SYGVKD. The CDR3 totals 14 residues. CDR3 nucleotide sequence: TGTGCCATCAGTGGGACAGGGAATAGAAACACCATATATTTT. Its translation: CAISGTGNRNTIYF.